This TCR beta chain is drawn from a study of radiotherapy plus CTLA-4 blockade in lung cancer. Trimming pared 5 bases from V and 4 bases from J, leaving 12 bases between. From germline, CDR1 is SNHLY and CDR2 FYNNEI. CDR3 length equals 14 residues. Study conclusions and caveats: Radiotherapy with ipilimumab was followed by blood expansion of tumor-derived clones.

A remark on this clone: Its antigen is currently unknown.

The method was immunoSEQ multiplex PCR; TCRdb's version includes in-frame clones alone and lacks a portion of them. The table includes tens of thousands of clones, 83% detected once. Sequences were derived from peripheral blood, sampled from a patient treated with radiotherapy plus ipilimumab. The chain uses TRBV2 and TRBJ1-3, with D maybe TRBD1 (5 bases). The TCR originated in a human donor with non-small cell lung cancer who had stable disease on radiotherapy plus ipilimumab. The CDR3 DNA sequence: TGTGCCAGCAGTCTCGGGGGTTACGGAAACACCATATATTTT. Its translation is CASSLGGYGNTIYF.